This T cell receptor beta chain derives from a study of cytomegalovirus exposure and HLA in healthy donors. Remarks on this clone: Its antigen is not known.

PCR amplification relied on 60 Vbeta primers (plus 13 Jbeta primers). Profiling relied on immunoSEQ multiplex PCR, and the TCRdb table lists in-frame clones only, not all of them. The table records about 190,000 clones, roughly four fifths of them present only once. Germline CDR1 KGHSH, CDR2 LQKENI. The CDR3 runs 13 residues. V dropped 2 bases and J dropped 4 bases, with 9 bases sitting between them. General study findings and limits: In a later analysis, HLA-associated beta chains showed higher expansion and lower generation probabilities than comparable chains. Rarity held for most TCR sequences, but there were some public TCRs that occurred in many donors. Researchers catalogued some 160 TCR beta chains as cytomegalovirus-associated.

V usage is TRBV18 and J usage is TRBJ2-7, with D uncertain. Sequenced material: PBMCs. The clonotype was recovered from a man between 18 and 29 years old in good health and CMV-seronegative. The CDR3 sequence is CASSPRHQYEQYF. CDR3 DNA sequence: TGTGCCAGCTCACCAAGACACCAATACGAGCAGTACTTC.